This record looks at one T cell receptor (beta chain) sequence and its context. This clone may be a read error of a much larger clone one base away. Different DNA sequences within this sample yield the same CDR3. Libraries were prepared by immunoSEQ multiplex PCR; TCRdb keeps only in-frame clonotypes and omits some of them. The sample contains a few hundred thousand clones, around 78% of which appear only once. This CDR3 region has 16 residues. V lost 6 bases, J lost 5 bases, and 11 bases stayed unmatched. CDR1 is LNHDA and CDR2 is SQIVND in the germline V gene (reference sequence). This record belongs to a study of shared clonotypes between healthy human individuals.

The sample was PBMCs. The clonotype was recovered from a woman aged 40 to 55 in good health. Some clones in this sample may be carry-over from other donors' samples. This sequence joins TRBV19 and TRBJ1-5; 9 positions match TRBD1. In DNA form, the CDR3 reads TGTGCCAGTAGACCCTTCACAGGGGGCGATGATCAGCCCCAGCATTTT. Translating gives CASRPFTGGDDQPQHF.